This T cell receptor (beta chain) was recorded in a study of blood T cell repertoires in COVID-19. Profiled with immunoSEQ multiplex PCR; TCRdb holds only in-frame clones, not every one. The table records a few hundred thousand clones, over 80% of them present only once. V was clipped by 6 bases and J by 1 base; unmatched bases: 3. Germline lookup yields CDR1 MNHEY and CDR2 SVGAGI. The CDR3 contains 15 residues. Material: peripheral blood. This TCR came from a woman between 50 and 59 years old with COVID-19, enrolled during active disease. The rearrangement links TRBV6-5 to TRBJ1-1; 12 bases line up with TRBD1. CDR3: CASRGQGATNTEAFF. CDR3 coding DNA: TGTGCCAGCAGGGGACAGGGGGCTACGAACACTGAAGCTTTCTTT.